This entry describes one TCR beta chain. Antigen unknown. Both CD4+ and CD8+ T cells were separated by sorting PBMCs. These data originate in a study of CD8+ T cells in alopecia areata. For the study at large: Treated patients were given 5 to 10 mg oral tofacitinib twice daily. Patients took tofacitinib for 6 to 18 months, followed by 6 drug-free months. Study-wide points: Higher clonality than in normal scalp was seen in lesional scalp, especially alopecia totalis/universalis.

RNA, once extracted, was reverse transcribed into cDNA for use as the sequencing template. Assay: immunoSEQ multiplex PCR; the TCRdb copy retains only in-frame clones and omits some. The sample includes about 130,000 clones, 58% of them seen just once. This sequence was found in a human donor with alopecia areata. This specimen consisted of CD4+ T cells sorted from blood, obtained at week 0.

The CDR3 spells CASSLEEGTRGEQYF. The CDR3 DNA reads TGCGCCAGCAGCTTGGAAGAGGGGACAAGAGGCGAGCAGTACTTC. This chain joins TRBV5-1 and TRBJ2-7; D possibly corresponds to TRBD1 (6 bases). This CDR3 contains 15 residues. Deletions cut 0 bases from V and 6 bases from J, with 16 bases between. Germline CDR1 SGHRS, CDR2 YFSETQ.